These T cell receptor beta chains were read from a single sample in a study of cytomegalovirus exposure and HLA in healthy donors. Profiling relied on immunoSEQ multiplex PCR, and the TCRdb table lists in-frame clones only, not all of them. The specimen's table records roughly 78,000 clones. The sequenced sample was PBMCs. All receptors come from a boy aged 5 to 17 in good health and CMV-seronegative. The CDR3 runs from the conserved cysteine through the conserved F or W. Fields, in order: D gene, J gene, V gene, CDR3 protein, CDR3 DNA. The D gene is left open where the match is weak.

d_call: .; j_call: TRBJ2-6; v_call: TRBV14; cdr3_aa: CASSHRSVTGANVLTF; cdr3_nt: TGTGCCAGCAGCCACCGCTCGGTTACTGGGGCCAACGTCCTGACTTTC
d_call: .; j_call: TRBJ1-5; v_call: TRBV19; cdr3_aa: CASIMGGSLNQHQHF; cdr3_nt: TGTGCCAGTATTATGGGAGGGTCCCTCAATCAGCACCAGCATTTT
d_call: TRBD2; j_call: TRBJ2-2; v_call: TRBV4-3; cdr3_aa: CASSQDLPSGNTGELFF; cdr3_nt: TGCGCCAGCAGCCAAGATCTTCCTAGCGGGAACACCGGGGAGCTGTTTTTT
d_call: .; j_call: TRBJ2-3; v_call: TRBV18; cdr3_aa: CASSRLSSTDTQYF; cdr3_nt: TGTGCCAGCTCACGACTTTCTAGCACAGATACGCAGTATTTT
d_call: TRBD2; j_call: TRBJ2-1; v_call: TRBV4-1; cdr3_aa: CASRRLTSGSSDEQFF; cdr3_nt: TGCGCCAGCAGACGTTTGACTAGCGGGAGTTCTGATGAGCAGTTCTTC
d_call: .; j_call: TRBJ1-1; v_call: TRBV2; cdr3_aa: CAVLKGRRAEDTEAFF; cdr3_nt: TGTGCCGTGTTGAAGGGCCGCAGGGCCGAAGACACTGAAGCTTTCTTT
d_call: .; j_call: TRBJ1-6; v_call: TRBV30; cdr3_aa: CAWSANKGGYNSPLHF; cdr3_nt: TGTGCCTGGAGTGCAAACAAGGGAGGGTATAATTCACCCCTCCACTTT
d_call: .; j_call: TRBJ1-1; v_call: TRBV2; cdr3_aa: CASSEFMTGNTEAFF; cdr3_nt: TGTGCCAGCAGTGAATTCATGACAGGGAACACTGAAGCTTTCTTT
d_call: .; j_call: TRBJ2-7; v_call: TRBV18; cdr3_aa: CASSPSVQGSYEQYF; cdr3_nt: TGTGCCAGCTCACCAAGTGTACAGGGATCCTACGAGCAGTACTTC
d_call: .; j_call: TRBJ1-1; v_call: TRBV7-6; cdr3_aa: CASSSLTGSEAFF; cdr3_nt: TGTGCCAGCAGCTCACTTACAGGGTCTGAAGCTTTCTTT
d_call: TRBD1; j_call: TRBJ2-4; v_call: TRBV15; cdr3_aa: CATRGQAKNIQYF; cdr3_nt: TGTGCCACAAGGGGACAGGCAAAAAACATTCAGTACTTC
d_call: TRBD1; j_call: TRBJ1-3; v_call: TRBV5-1; cdr3_aa: CASSPGTVGNTIYF; cdr3_nt: TGCGCCAGCAGCCCTGGGACAGTTGGAAACACCATATATTTT
d_call: TRBD1; j_call: TRBJ1-2; v_call: TRBV5-6; cdr3_aa: CASSRRDSYYGYTF; cdr3_nt: TGTGCCAGCAGCCGACGGGACAGCTACTATGGCTACACCTTC
d_call: TRBD1; j_call: TRBJ1-2; v_call: TRBV19; cdr3_aa: CASSLLGQIHYTF; cdr3_nt: TGTGCCAGTAGTTTGCTGGGACAGATCCACTACACCTTC
d_call: TRBD2; j_call: TRBJ2-2; v_call: TRBV28; cdr3_aa: CASQSGGDTGELFF; cdr3_nt: TGTGCCAGTCAAAGCGGGGGGGACACCGGGGAGCTGTTTTTT
d_call: .; j_call: TRBJ2-1; v_call: TRBV7-8; cdr3_aa: CASRPVSGLDEQFF; cdr3_nt: TGTGCCAGCAGGCCCGTTTCAGGTCTGGATGAGCAGTTCTTC
d_call: TRBD1; j_call: TRBJ1-6; v_call: TRBV2; cdr3_aa: CASRKETGARSPLHF; cdr3_nt: TGTGCCAGCAGAAAGGAGACAGGGGCCCGTTCACCCCTCCACTTT
d_call: TRBD2; j_call: TRBJ2-1; v_call: TRBV10-2; cdr3_aa: CASSASSGSSYNEQFF; cdr3_nt: TGCGCCAGCAGTGCCTCTAGCGGGAGCTCCTACAATGAGCAGTTCTTC
d_call: .; j_call: TRBJ1-2; v_call: TRBV25-1; cdr3_aa: CASSDPTVYGYTF; cdr3_nt: TGTGCCAGCAGTGATCCTACGGTTTATGGCTACACCTTC
d_call: TRBD1; j_call: TRBJ2-7; v_call: TRBV2; cdr3_aa: CASRTGTGLYEQYF; cdr3_nt: TGTGCCAGCAGGACCGGGACAGGGTTATACGAGCAGTACTTC
d_call: TRBD1; j_call: TRBJ2-3; v_call: TRBV11-2; cdr3_aa: CASSSNPGQAGDTQYF; cdr3_nt: TGTGCCAGCAGCTCCAATCCGGGACAGGCAGGTGATACGCAGTATTTT
d_call: .; j_call: TRBJ2-5; v_call: TRBV5-4; cdr3_aa: CASSSDSFGETQYF; cdr3_nt: TGTGCCAGCAGCTCTGACTCCTTTGGGGAGACCCAGTACTTC
d_call: .; j_call: TRBJ1-5; v_call: TRBV30; cdr3_aa: CAWGDGVIDQPQHF; cdr3_nt: TGTGCCTGGGGAGACGGGGTTATCGATCAGCCCCAGCATTTT
d_call: .; j_call: TRBJ2-7; v_call: TRBV5-1; cdr3_aa: CASIRREGQYF; cdr3_nt: TGCGCCAGCATCCGGCGAGAGGGACAGTACTTC
d_call: .; j_call: TRBJ1-4; v_call: TRBV6-5; cdr3_aa: CASSFLQREGKLFF; cdr3_nt: TGTGCCAGCAGTTTCCTTCAGAGGGAGGGAAAACTGTTTTTT
d_call: TRBD1; j_call: TRBJ1-1; v_call: TRBV10-1; cdr3_aa: CASRDVRDSRATEAFF; cdr3_nt: TGCGCCAGCAGAGACGTTAGGGACAGTCGTGCCACTGAAGCTTTCTTT
d_call: TRBD2; j_call: TRBJ2-7; v_call: TRBV7-2; cdr3_aa: CASSLRHGSGSEYEQYF; cdr3_nt: TGTGCCAGCAGCTTACGGCACGGGAGCGGGAGTGAGTACGAGCAGTACTTC
d_call: .; j_call: TRBJ2-7; v_call: TRBV5-1; cdr3_aa: CASSQQGRPYEQYF; cdr3_nt: TGCGCCAGCAGCCAACAGGGACGGCCCTACGAGCAGTACTTC
d_call: .; j_call: TRBJ1-3; v_call: TRBV6-1; cdr3_aa: CASRNPGSDTIYF; cdr3_nt: TGTGCCAGCAGGAACCCGGGTTCTGACACCATATATTTT
d_call: TRBD2; j_call: TRBJ2-7; v_call: TRBV4-1; cdr3_aa: CASSLGSGGKISYEQYF; cdr3_nt: TGCGCCAGCAGCCTAGGCTCGGGGGGGAAGATATCCTACGAGCAGTACTTC
d_call: TRBD2; j_call: TRBJ2-1; v_call: TRBV19; cdr3_aa: CASSGPASGFLEQFF; cdr3_nt: TGTGCCAGTAGTGGGCCGGCTAGCGGATTTTTAGAGCAGTTCTTC
d_call: .; j_call: TRBJ2-5; v_call: TRBV2; cdr3_aa: CASSEVGAQETQYF; cdr3_nt: TGTGCCAGCAGTGAAGTGGGGGCCCAAGAGACCCAGTACTTC
d_call: TRBD1; j_call: TRBJ1-4; v_call: TRBV30; cdr3_aa: CASLKQGPNEKLFF; cdr3_nt: TGTGCCTCACTAAAACAGGGGCCTAATGAAAAACTGTTTTTT
d_call: .; j_call: TRBJ2-7; v_call: TRBV27; cdr3_aa: CASSFGPFYEQYF; cdr3_nt: TGTGCCAGCAGTTTCGGTCCCTTCTACGAGCAGTACTTC
d_call: .; j_call: TRBJ2-5; v_call: TRBV23-1; cdr3_aa: CASSPTGTLVQTQYF; cdr3_nt: TGCGCCAGCAGTCCGACAGGTACGCTAGTGCAGACCCAGTACTTC
d_call: TRBD2; j_call: TRBJ2-3; v_call: TRBV5-6; cdr3_aa: CASSLRAGTDTQYF; cdr3_nt: TGTGCCAGCAGCTTGCGAGCGGGGACAGATACGCAGTATTTT
d_call: .; j_call: TRBJ2-5; v_call: TRBV5-1; cdr3_aa: CASSLAGLQETQYF; cdr3_nt: TGCGCCAGCAGCTTGGCCGGACTACAGGAGACCCAGTACTTC
d_call: TRBD1; j_call: TRBJ2-7; v_call: TRBV30; cdr3_aa: CAWSAGQGAQYF; cdr3_nt: TGTGCCTGGAGTGCGGGACAGGGGGCCCAGTACTTC
d_call: .; j_call: TRBJ2-5; v_call: TRBV7-9; cdr3_aa: CASSPFRGYPEGETQYF; cdr3_nt: TGTGCCAGCAGCCCCTTTAGGGGCTACCCGGAGGGAGAGACCCAGTACTTC
d_call: .; j_call: TRBJ2-7; v_call: TRBV5-1; cdr3_aa: CASSWGDRDVSYEQYF; cdr3_nt: TGCGCCAGCAGCTGGGGGGATCGGGACGTCTCCTACGAGCAGTACTTC
d_call: .; j_call: TRBJ2-1; v_call: TRBV19; cdr3_aa: CASSMGGSQFF; cdr3_nt: TGTGCCAGTAGTATGGGGGGTAGTCAGTTCTTC
d_call: .; j_call: TRBJ2-7; v_call: TRBV9; cdr3_aa: CASSVATGRLPNEQYF; cdr3_nt: TGTGCCAGCAGCGTAGCTACGGGAAGGCTCCCCAACGAGCAGTACTTC